This T cell receptor beta chain stems from a study of PD-1 blockade in classical Hodgkin lymphoma. Time point meaning: cycle 4 day 1 (C4D1), after more than 5 weeks of nivolumab. Every patient had relapsed following autologous stem cell transplantation, and cohorts differed in brentuximab vedotin exposure. The table came from immunoSEQ multiplex PCR; TCRdb's copy has only in-frame clones and leaves some out. This table has tens of thousands of clones, 80% appearing once. This clonotype was sampled from a human donor with classical Hodgkin lymphoma. This sample comprised peripheral blood mononuclear cells (PBMCs), obtained before the fourth cycle of nivolumab.

The CDR3 region is CASSSFLAGFYNEQFF. CDR3 bases: TGTGCCAGCAGCTCTTTCCTAGCGGGTTTTTACAATGAGCAGTTCTTC. J is TRBJ2-1 and V is TRBV11-1; 8 bases are shared with TRBD2. CDR3 length equals 16 residues. CDR1 and CDR2 (germline): SGHAT, FQDESV (reference sequence). V lost 4 bases and J lost 4; bases outside the gene matches: 9.